The rows below give T cell receptor beta chains drawn from one sample of a study of read filtering for tumor transcriptome and immune sequencing. TCRdb passed the reads through MiXCR, listing each CDR3 protein once. The table has more than 20,000 distinct CDR3 sequences, around 20% seen once. Sequencing used a population of CD138-negative cells sorted from bone marrow. All receptors derive from a donor over 35 with multiple myeloma. The CDR3 runs from the conserved cysteine through the conserved F or W. A D gene is named only where the DNA matches it firmly. Clone size is stated in some rows and not others, as once, few, many or a class when expanded.

CASSPTGVRYTEAFF | TGTGCCAGCAGTCCCACAGGGGTACGTTACACTGAAGCTTTCTTT | many | TRBJ1-1 | TRBD1 | TRBV28
CASSSRWASGYEQYF | TGCGCCAGCAGCTCCCGTTGGGCTAGCGGCTACGAGCAGTACTTC | NA | TRBJ2-7 | TRBD2 | TRBV5-1
CAISEPRGGEAGYTF | TGTGCCATCAGTGAGCCGAGAGGGGGGGAGGCTGGCTACACCTTC | many | TRBJ1-2 | NA | TRBV10-3
CATRRGSYNEQFF | TGTGCGACCCGACGGGGTTCCTACAATGAGCAGTTCTTC | many | TRBJ2-1 | NA | TRBV19
CASSYRTGGPDNEQFF | TGTGCCAGCAGTTACCGGACGGGAGGGCCAGACAATGAGCAGTTCTTC | many | TRBJ2-1 | TRBD2 | TRBV6-5
CASSPRTRPTDTQYF | TGCGCCAGCAGCCCTAGGACGAGACCCACAGATACGCAGTATTTT | many | TRBJ2-3 | NA | TRBV5-1
CASMASVSYEQYF | TGTGCCAGCATGGCGAGCGTCTCCTACGAGCAGTACTTC | many | TRBJ2-7 | NA | TRBV27
CASSLLAGGPGEQFF | TGTGCCAGCAGTTTACTAGCGGGAGGGCCCGGTGAGCAGTTCTTC | few | TRBJ2-1 | TRBD2 | TRBV28
CASNRKKSGYTNTGELFF | TGTGCCAGCAACAGGAAGAAGAGCGGGTATACGAACACCGGGGAGCTGTTTTTT | medium-sized | TRBJ2-2 | NA | TRBV7-8
CASSRRLAGGSGELFF | TGTGCCAGTAGTCGAAGACTAGCGGGAGGATCCGGGGAGCTGTTTTTT | many | TRBJ2-2 | TRBD2 | TRBV19
CASRGASGRPEQYF | TGTGCCAGCCGGGGCGCTAGCGGGAGACCCGAGCAGTACTTC | many | TRBJ2-7 | TRBD2 | TRBV7-8
CSARPLAGVYDEQFF | TGCAGTGCTAGACCGCTAGCGGGAGTTTATGATGAGCAGTTCTTC | many | TRBJ2-1 | TRBD2 | TRBV20-1
CASSSGGVTDTQYF | TGTGCCAGCAGCTCGGGGGGTGTAACAGATACGCAGTATTTT | many | TRBJ2-3 | TRBD2 | TRBV28
CAGSAHASGIADTQYF | TGTGCCGGCAGCGCCCACGCTAGCGGGATTGCAGATACGCAGTATTTT | NA | TRBJ2-3 | TRBD2 | TRBV5-5
CASSLYGTDTQYF | TGTGCCAGCAGCTTATACGGGACAGATACGCAGTATTTT | many | TRBJ2-3 | NA | TRBV7-2
CASKPEGGETQYF | TGTGCCAGCAAACCTGAAGGGGGAGAGACCCAGTACTTC | NA | TRBJ2-5 | NA | TRBV2
CASSLYRRTSSDTQYF | TGTGCCAGCAGTTTATACCGGCGTACTAGCTCAGATACGCAGTATTTT | NA | TRBJ2-3 | NA | TRBV28
CSARDGVVAFF | TGCAGTGCTAGAGATGGGGTTGTAGCTTTCTTT | NA | TRBJ1-1 | NA | TRBV20-1
CSVLAISYEQYF | TGCAGCGTCCTAGCAATCTCCTACGAGCAGTACTTC | many | TRBJ2-7 | NA | TRBV29-1
CASSTLAGDGGNEQFF | TGTGCCAGCAGTACTCTAGCGGGAGACGGGGGCAATGAGCAGTTCTTC | many | TRBJ2-1 | TRBD2 | TRBV12-3/TRBV12-4
CAWSGNRGREKLFF | TGTGCCTGGAGTGGAAACAGGGGGCGCGAAAAACTGTTTTTT | many | TRBJ1-4 | TRBD1 | TRBV30
CVSSLALVNTEAFF | TGCGTCAGCAGCTTGGCCTTGGTAAACACTGAAGCTTTCTTT | NA | TRBJ1-1 | NA | TRBV5-1
CASSSGTSGPSTDTQYF | TGCGCCAGCAGCTCAGGGACTAGCGGACCTAGCACAGATACGCAGTATTTT | many | TRBJ2-3 | TRBD2 | TRBV5-1
CASSLGGGLQETQYF | TGTGCCAGCAGCTTGGGGGGTGGACTTCAAGAGACCCAGTACTTC | many | TRBJ2-5 | NA | TRBV5-4
CASSQDGGGAGRTGELFF | TGCGCCAGCAGCCAAGATGGAGGCGGCGCGGGACGAACCGGGGAGCTGTTTTTT | many | TRBJ2-2 | NA | TRBV4-1
CSARDRSSSYNEQFF | TGCAGTGCTAGAGACCGTTCTAGCTCCTACAATGAGCAGTTCTTC | medium-sized | TRBJ2-1 | NA | TRBV20-1
CASSVQGGSYNEQFF | TGCGCCAGCAGTGTCCAAGGGGGATCCTACAATGAGCAGTTCTTC | many | TRBJ2-1 | NA | TRBV5-1
CACSRWGTGLNTEAFF | TGTGCCTGCAGTCGTTGGGGGACAGGGTTGAACACTGAAGCTTTCTTT | NA | TRBJ1-1 | TRBD1 | TRBV28
CASRSVRTEAFF | TGTGCCAGCAGGTCAGTTAGGACTGAAGCTTTCTTT | many | TRBJ1-1 | NA | TRBV7-9
CSAGTAGYNSPLHF | TGCAGTGCCGGGACAGCGGGCTATAATTCACCCCTCCACTTT | many | TRBJ1-6 | TRBD1 | TRBV20-1
CASRRDRGSYNEQFF | TGTGCCAGCAGGAGGGACAGGGGCTCCTACAATGAGCAGTTCTTC | many | TRBJ2-1 | TRBD1 | TRBV6-2/TRBV6-3
CASSLGAEKNNEQFF | TGTGCCAGCAGCTTAGGGGCCGAAAAAAACAATGAGCAGTTCTTC | many | TRBJ2-1 | NA | TRBV11-2
CAISELDTGELFF | TGTGCCATCAGCGAACTAGACACCGGGGAGCTGTTTTTT | many | TRBJ2-2 | NA | TRBV10-3
CASSLYRGRQETQYF | TGTGCCAGCAGTTTATACAGGGGGCGCCAAGAGACCCAGTACTTC | many | TRBJ2-5 | TRBD1 | TRBV28
CASSSLTSGSLETQYF | TGTGCCAGCAGTTCCCTGACTAGCGGGAGTTTGGAGACCCAGTACTTC | few | TRBJ2-5 | TRBD2 | TRBV28
CASRADGLAGPYGELFF | TGTGCCAGCAGAGCCGACGGACTAGCGGGACCTTACGGGGAGCTGTTTTTT | many | TRBJ2-2 | TRBD2 | TRBV28
CASSDGGLANDEQFF | TGCGCCAGCAGCGACGGGGGACTAGCCAACGATGAGCAGTTCTTC | NA | TRBJ2-1 | TRBD2 | TRBV10-1
CASSPGHYRPQHF | TGTGCCAGCAGCCCTGGACACTATCGTCCCCAGCATTTT | many | TRBJ1-5 | NA | TRBV11-2
CASKYGGASNEQFF | TGCGCCAGCAAGTACGGGGGGGCTTCCAATGAGCAGTTCTTC | many | TRBJ2-1 | TRBD2 | TRBV5-1
CASSRRPGQGSEKLFF | TGTGCCAGCAGCAGACGCCCGGGACAGGGATCTGAAAAACTGTTTTTT | many | TRBJ1-4 | TRBD1 | TRBV7-9